Listed below are T cell receptor beta chains from one sample, sequenced in a study of CD8+ T cells in alopecia areata. Libraries were prepared by immunoSEQ multiplex PCR; TCRdb keeps only in-frame clonotypes and omits some of them. Among over 200,000 clones listed, around three fifths were seen once. The source was CD4+ T cells sorted from blood, collected at week 0. These receptors were collected from a human donor with alopecia areata. CDR3s include the opening cysteine and the closing phenylalanine or tryptophan. The D gene is left open where the match is weak. Clone size is shown for a subset of rows, as once, few, many or a class of expanded clone.

>TRBD2|TRBV30|TRBJ2-1|.
TGTGCCTGGAAGGTAGGACTAGCCAGCTACAATGAGCAGTTCTTC
CAWKVGLASYNEQFF
>.|TRBV19|TRBJ1-1|few
TGTGCCAGCAACCGCGGGGGCGCAGGTGACACTGAAGCTTTCTTT
CASNRGGAGDTEAFF
>TRBD2|TRBV2|TRBJ2-2|few
TGTGCCAGGAGAGGGACTAGCCGTTCGGGGCGCACAGGGGAGCTGTTTTTT
CARRGTSRSGRTGELFF
>TRBD1|TRBV2|TRBJ1-2|.
TGTGCCAGAGAACGGGACAGGGGATTCGACTATGGCTACACCTTC
CARERDRGFDYGYTF
>.|TRBV5-1|TRBJ2-1|.
TGCGCCAGCAGCTTGGCGGGCTCCTACAATGAGCAGTTCTTC
CASSLAGSYNEQFF
>.|TRBV4-2|TRBJ2-7|.
TGTGCCAGCAGCCAAGATCTCCCGTACGAGCAGTACTTC
CASSQDLPYEQYF
>.|TRBV30|TRBJ2-1|few
TGTGCCTGGAGCCCTCGCGGACTACCTTCCAATGAGCAGTTCTTC
CAWSPRGLPSNEQFF
>.|TRBV9|TRBJ1-2|few
TGTGCCAGCAGCATACAACCAGGGACTTTGTATGGCTACACCTTC
CASSIQPGTLYGYTF
>.|TRBV30|TRBJ1-2|.
TGTGCCTGGAGTGTACAGGGCCAGAGATTCGCGTATGGCTACACCTTC
CAWSVQGQRFAYGYTF
>.|TRBV10-3|TRBJ1-2|few
TGTGCCATCAGTGAGGGCGGCAACTATGGCTACACCTTC
CAISEGGNYGYTF
>.|TRBV9|TRBJ2-3|.
TGTGCCAGCAGCGTGGATCAGAGTAGCACAGATACGCAGTATTTT
CASSVDQSSTDTQYF
>.|TRBV14|TRBJ1-2|few
TGTGCCAGCAGCCCCCAGAACTATGGCTACACCTTC
CASSPQNYGYTF
>.|TRBV20-1|TRBJ2-1|.
TGCAGTGCCAAGACCGACAATGAGCAGTTCTTC
CSAKTDNEQFF